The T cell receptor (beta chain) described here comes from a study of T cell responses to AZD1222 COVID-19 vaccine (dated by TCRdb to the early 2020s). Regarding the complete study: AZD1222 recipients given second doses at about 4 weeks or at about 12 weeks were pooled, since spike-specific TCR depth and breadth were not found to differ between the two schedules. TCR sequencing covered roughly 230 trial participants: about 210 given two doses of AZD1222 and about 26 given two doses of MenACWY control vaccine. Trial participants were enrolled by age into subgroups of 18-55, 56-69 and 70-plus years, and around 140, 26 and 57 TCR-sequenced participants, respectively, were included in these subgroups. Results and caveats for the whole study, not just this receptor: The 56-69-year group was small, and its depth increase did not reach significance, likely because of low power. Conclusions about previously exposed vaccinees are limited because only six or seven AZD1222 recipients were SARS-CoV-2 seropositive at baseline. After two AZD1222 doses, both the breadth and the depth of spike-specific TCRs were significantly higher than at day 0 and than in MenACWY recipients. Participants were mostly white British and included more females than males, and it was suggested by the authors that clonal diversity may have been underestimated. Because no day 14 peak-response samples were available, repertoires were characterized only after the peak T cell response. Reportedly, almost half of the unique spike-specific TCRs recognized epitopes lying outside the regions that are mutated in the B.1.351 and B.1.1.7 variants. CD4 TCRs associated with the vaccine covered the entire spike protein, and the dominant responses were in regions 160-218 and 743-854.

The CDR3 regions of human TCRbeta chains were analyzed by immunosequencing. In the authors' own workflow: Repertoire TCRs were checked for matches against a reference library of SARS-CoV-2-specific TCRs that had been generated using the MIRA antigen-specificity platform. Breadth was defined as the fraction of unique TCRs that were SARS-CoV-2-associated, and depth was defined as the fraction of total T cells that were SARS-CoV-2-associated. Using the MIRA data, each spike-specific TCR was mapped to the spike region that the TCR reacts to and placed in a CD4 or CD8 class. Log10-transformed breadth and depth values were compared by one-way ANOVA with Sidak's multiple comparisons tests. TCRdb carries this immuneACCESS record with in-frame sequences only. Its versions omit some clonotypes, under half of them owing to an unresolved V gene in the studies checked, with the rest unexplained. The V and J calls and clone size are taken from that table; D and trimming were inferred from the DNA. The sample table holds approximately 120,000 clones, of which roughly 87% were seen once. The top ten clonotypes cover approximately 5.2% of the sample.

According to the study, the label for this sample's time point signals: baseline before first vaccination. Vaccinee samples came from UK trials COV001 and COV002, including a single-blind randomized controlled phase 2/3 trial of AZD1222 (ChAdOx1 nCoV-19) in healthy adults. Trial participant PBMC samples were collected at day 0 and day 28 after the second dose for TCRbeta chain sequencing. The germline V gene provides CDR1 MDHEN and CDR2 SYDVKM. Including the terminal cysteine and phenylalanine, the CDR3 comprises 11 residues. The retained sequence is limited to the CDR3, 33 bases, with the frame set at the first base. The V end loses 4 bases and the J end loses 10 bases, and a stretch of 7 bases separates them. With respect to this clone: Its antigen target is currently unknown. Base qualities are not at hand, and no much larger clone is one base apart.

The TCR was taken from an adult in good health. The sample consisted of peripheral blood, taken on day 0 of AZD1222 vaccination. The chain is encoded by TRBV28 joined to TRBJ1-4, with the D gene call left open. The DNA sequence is TGTGCCAGCAGTTACCTTAGAAAACTGTTTTTT. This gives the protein CASSYLRKLFF.